The 31 T cell receptor beta chains listed next were all sequenced from one sample in a study of T cell responses to AZD1222 COVID-19 vaccine. Libraries were prepared by immunoSEQ multiplex PCR; TCRdb keeps only in-frame clonotypes and omits some of them. The sample holds some 190,000 clones, roughly 91% seen once. This specimen was peripheral blood, taken 28 days after the second AZD1222 dose. The receptors were gathered from an adult who received the AZD1222 COVID-19 vaccine.

V gene TRBV9 combines with J gene TRBJ2-3; D possibly corresponds to TRBD2 (5 bases). Trimming left V 1 base short and J 2 bases short, with 8 bases between. CDR3 length: 14 residues. From germline, CDR1 is SGDLS and CDR2 YYNGEE. The CDR3 reads CASSVSGITDTQYF. As DNA, the CDR3 is TGTGCCAGCAGCGTATCGGGGATCACAGATACGCAGTATTTT.

The chain is built from TRBV5-1 and TRBJ1-1; tentatively, D is TRBD1 (5 bases). The CDR3 is made up of 14 amino acids. The germline V gene encodes CDR1 SGHRS and CDR2 YFSETQ. V dropped 4 bases and J dropped 2 bases, with 12 bases sitting between them. The DNA of the CDR3 is TGCGCCAGCAGCAGGGGACGGGAAAACACTGAAGCTTTCTTT. Residues: CASSRGRENTEAFF.

The chain is built from TRBV3-1 (or the pseudogene TRBV3-2) and TRBJ1-3, with TRBD1 identical over 8 bases. The trim removed 9 bases at V and 5 bases at J, leaving 9 bases unmatched. Germline CDR1 reads LGHDT; CDR2 reads YNNKEL (reference sequence). The CDR3 is 14 residues long. CDR3 amino acids: CASSRQGARNTIYF. The CDR3 nucleotides read TGTGCCAGTTCGCGGCAGGGGGCGCGAAACACCATATATTTT.

V is TRBV12-3 or TRBV12-4 and J is TRBJ1-2; D perhaps matches TRBD1 (6 bases). This CDR3 is 13 amino acids long. V shed 7 bases and J shed 5 bases, with 14 bases lying between them. CDR3 sequence (DNA): TGTGCCAGCACCTTACGGGGGGCTTATGGCTACACCTTC. Amino acid sequence: CASTLRGAYGYTF.

This chain uses TRBV28 with TRBJ1-1; tentatively, D is TRBD1 (5 bases). The germline gives CDR1 MDHEN, CDR2 SYDVKM. V was clipped by 3 bases and J by 4 bases, with 6 bases between them. This CDR3 spans 12 amino acids. DNA of the CDR3: TGTGCCAGCAGTTTCAGGGTCACTGAAGCTTTCTTT. Protein sequence: CASSFRVTEAFF. The full variable domain, completed using reference TRBV28 and TRBJ1-1, is DVKVTQSSRYLVKRTGEKVFLECVQDMDHENMFWYRQDPGLGLRLIYFSYDVKMKEKGDIPEGYSVSREKKERFSLILESASTNQTSMYLCASSFRVTEAFFGQGTRLTVV.

The chain employs TRBV30 and TRBJ1-1; tentatively, D is TRBD1 (6 bases). Germline CDR1 is GTSNPN and CDR2 is SVGIG (reference sequence). The CDR3 is 13 amino acids. V gave up 8 bases and J gave up 6 bases, with 19 bases separating them. CDR3 in amino acids: CARKGQGQSEAFF. DNA for the CDR3: TGTGCCCGGAAGGGTCAGGGGCAGTCTGAAGCTTTCTTT.

The V call is TRBV19, the J call TRBJ2-4; the match to TRBD1 covers 8 bases. J gave up 7 bases and V 7 bases, and 6 bases lay outside the gene matches. Germline values: CDR1 LNHDA, CDR2 SQIVND (reference sequence). The CDR3 is 13 amino acids. The CDR3 spells CASTHRGENIQYF. The CDR3 region has the DNA TGTGCCAGTACCCACAGGGGGGAGAACATTCAGTACTTC.

V and J are TRBV11-2 and TRBJ1-4; TRBD1 might be the D (5 bases). The CDR3 has 17 amino acids. With 1 base removed from V and 5 bases from J, the gap between germline ends came to 17 bases. Germline CDR1 SGHAT, CDR2 FQNNGV. CDR3 residues: CASSLGSRGAKNEKLFF. The CDR3 DNA follows: TGTGCCAGCAGCTTAGGGTCGAGAGGGGCGAAAAATGAAAAACTGTTTTTT.

The CDR3 bases are TGTGCCAGCAGCGTAGCTGGAATAGCGGGACGGGGCACCGGGGAGCTGTTTTTT. It specifies CASSVAGIAGRGTGELFF. This chain joins TRBV9 and TRBJ2-2; 8 bases fit TRBD2. The trim removed 0 bases at V and 4 bases at J, leaving 11 bases unmatched. There are 18 residues in the CDR3. Looked up from germline, CDR1 is SGDLS and CDR2 is YYNGEE.

V gene TRBV6-5 combines with J gene TRBJ2-2; D possibly uses TRBD1 or TRBD2 (6 bases each). The CDR3 runs to 14 residues. Germline V gene data show CDR1 as MNHEY and CDR2 as SVGAGI. The V and J ends lost 7 bases and 5 bases respectively, with 14 bases between them. The chain's CDR3 is CASTGRGGTGELFF. In DNA, the CDR3 is TGTGCCAGCACCGGCCGAGGGGGGACCGGGGAGCTGTTTTTT.

The chain carries TRBV29-1 and TRBJ1-5; D is possibly TRBD1 (5 bases). This CDR3 comprises 12 residues. Deletions cut 4 bases from V and 5 bases from J, with 9 bases between. Germline CDR1 reads SQVTM; CDR2 reads ANQGSEA. The CDR3 loop reads CSVGARDQPQHF. The DNA for the CDR3 is TGCAGCGTTGGGGCCAGGGATCAGCCCCAGCATTTT.

This rearrangement joins TRBV11-2 to TRBJ2-2; TRBD1 aligns across 8 bases. The CDR3 runs 14 residues. J gave up 4 bases and V 8 bases, and 6 bases lay outside the gene matches. From germline, CDR1 is SGHAT and CDR2 FQNNGV. The CDR3 is CASAGGVGTGELFF. CDR3 nucleotides: TGTGCCAGCGCAGGGGGCGTGGGCACCGGGGAGCTGTTTTTT.

This clone was seen only once. The rearrangement uses TRBV18 and TRBJ1-5; TRBD1 might be the D (6 bases). The CDR3 spans 15 residues. Germline-derived CDR1 and CDR2 are KGHSH and LQKENI. The germline V and J ends were trimmed by 8 bases and 7 bases, with 21 bases remaining between them. DNA of the CDR3: TGTGCCAGCGCTTTAAATGGGGGGCGGCAGCAGCCCCAGCATTTT. Its translation: CASALNGGRQQPQHF.

J is TRBJ2-1 and V is TRBV7-3; 12 nucleotides agree with TRBD2. V was clipped by 5 bases and J by 10 bases; unmatched bases: 6. In germline, CDR1 is SGHTA, CDR2 FQGTGA. The CDR3 runs 14 residues. This CDR3 is CASSPGLAGTEQFF. CDR3 sequence (DNA): TGTGCCAGCAGCCCAGGACTAGCGGGGACGGAGCAGTTCTTC.

The rearrangement uses TRBV10-1 and TRBJ1-6; 8 nucleotides align to TRBD1. Germline assignment: CDR1 WNHNN and CDR2 SYGVQD (reference sequence). V gave up 9 bases and J gave up 7 bases; unmatched junction bases: 5. The CDR3 spans 13 residues. The CDR3 DNA reads TGCGCCAGTCAGGGGGCGAGGAATTCACCCCTCCACTTT. This codes for CASQGARNSPLHF.

The CDR3 DNA reads TGTGCCAGCAGCGTAGATTGGGGGGAGAAAGATACGCAGTATTTT. Amino acids: CASSVDWGEKDTQYF. The V call is TRBV9, the J call TRBJ2-3, with D perhaps matching TRBD2 (6 bases). Per the germline V gene, CDR1 is SGDLS and CDR2 is YYNGEE. Trimming removed 0 bases at V and 5 bases at J, with 13 bases between. This CDR3 is built from 15 residues.

V is TRBV21-1 and J is TRBJ1-5; the table's TRBD1 call for D was not verified on the DNA. TRBV21-1 is given as a pseudogene. The CDR3 length is 17 residues. The CDR3 region has the DNA TGTGCCAGCAGCAACGGTGGACAGGGGGCGGACAATCAGCCCCAGCATTTT. Its protein is CASSNGGQGADNQPQHF.

The gene calls are TRBV11-3 and TRBJ2-1; D is unclear. The CDR3 runs to 16 residues. The germline V and J ends were trimmed by 5 bases and 0 bases, with 14 bases remaining between them. The germline V gene encodes CDR1 SGHNT and CDR2 YENEEA. The CDR3 DNA is TGTGCCAGCAGCGCCTCTGAGGAGAGCTCCTACAATGAGCAGTTCTTC. This sequence encodes CASSASEESSYNEQFF.

The V gene is TRBV4-1, the J gene TRBJ2-1; D is perhaps TRBD2 (6 bases). Looked up from germline, CDR1 is MGHRA and CDR2 is YSYEKL. This CDR3 region has 16 residues. V was clipped by 1 base and J by 2 bases, with 12 bases between them. The CDR3 bases are TGCGCCAGCAGCCAAGTCTCGGGAGTGGCCTACAATGAGCAGTTCTTC. As protein: CASSQVSGVAYNEQFF.

The chain has TRBV6-1 and TRBJ2-1; D might be TRBD1 (6 bases). V dropped 5 bases and J dropped 1 base, with 12 bases sitting between them. This CDR3 contains 15 residues. CDR1 and CDR2 (germline): MNHNS, SASEGT. The CDR3 region is CASSLGQLSYNEQFF. The CDR3 DNA sequence: TGTGCCAGCAGTCTCGGACAGCTATCCTACAATGAGCAGTTCTTC.

This chain joins TRBV13 and TRBJ2-3; TRBD2 aligns across 7 bases. J lost 0 bases, V lost 8 bases, and 2 bases had no gene match. The CDR3 has 13 residues. CDR1 is PRHDT and CDR2 is FYEKMQ in the germline V gene (reference sequence). The DNA for the CDR3 is TGTGCCAGCGGGGGGGATAGCACAGATACGCAGTATTTT. Translating gives CASGGDSTDTQYF. Together with reference TRBV13 and TRBJ2-3, the CDR3 gives the full variable domain: AAGVIQSPRHLIKEKRETATLKCYPIPRHDTVYWYQQGPGQDPQFLISFYEKMQSDKGSIPDRFSAQQFSDYHSELNMSSLELGDSALYFCASGGDSTDTQYFGPGTRLTVL.

This clone was picked up one time. V and J are TRBV10-3 and TRBJ2-1, with D unresolved. The CDR3 loop spans 12 amino acids. The germline CDR1 and CDR2 sequences are ENHRY and SYGVKD. The V gene lost 4 bases and the J gene lost 9 bases, with 10 bases spanning the gap. This CDR3 is CAISATRTEQFF. In DNA, the CDR3 is TGTGCCATCAGTGCGACCCGCACTGAGCAGTTCTTC.

This clone showed up just once. The chain uses TRBV7-3 and TRBJ2-7, with D maybe TRBD1 (6 bases). The V gene's germline CDR1 is SGHTA and CDR2 FQGTGA. Trimming took off 2 bases at V and 1 base at J, with 12 bases between the two ends. CDR3 size: 15 residues. CDR3 sequence: CASSLARGQSYEQYF. CDR3 DNA: TGTGCCAGCAGCTTAGCGCGCGGACAGTCCTACGAGCAGTACTTC.

The chain links TRBV7-9 to TRBJ2-7; D might be TRBD1 (6 bases). The CDR3 covers 14 residues. V lost 6 bases and J 3 bases, leaving 15 bases between the germline ends. Germline assignment: CDR1 SEHNR and CDR2 FQNEAQ (reference sequence). In DNA form, the CDR3 reads TGTGCCAGCAGTCAACAGGGTTTATACTACGAGCAGTACTTC. Protein product: CASSQQGLYYEQYF. Filled out from reference TRBV7-9 and TRBJ2-7, the complete variable domain reads DTGVSQNPRHKITKRGQNVTFRCDPISEHNRLYWYRQTLGQGPEFLTYFQNEAQLEKSRLLSDRFSAERPKGSFSTLEIQRTEQGDSAMYLCASSQQGLYYEQYFGPGTRLTVT.

This clone was counted once. This chain joins TRBV4-2 and TRBJ1-4; D is unresolved. Germline CDR1 LGHNA, CDR2 YNFKEQ. The V gene lost 2 bases and the J gene lost 3 bases, with 10 bases spanning the gap. The CDR3 contains 15 residues. The CDR3 is CASSQSGMPNEKLFF. The CDR3, as DNA: TGTGCCAGCAGCCAATCCGGGATGCCTAATGAAAAACTGTTTTTT.

This clone showed up just once. The chain joins TRBV12-3 or TRBV12-4 to TRBJ1-4; D is ambiguous. This CDR3 has 12 residues. The V gene lost 6 bases and the J gene lost 7 bases, with 9 bases spanning the gap. The CDR3 region is CASSPGFEKLFF. The DNA for the CDR3 is TGTGCCAGCAGCCCCGGTTTTGAAAAACTGTTTTTT.

The table lists this clone with a few counts. The sample holds other DNA sequences that translate to the same CDR3. The chain joins TRBV5-4 to TRBJ2-1; TRBD2 aligns across 12 bases. Germline lookup yields CDR1 SGHNT and CDR2 YYREEE (reference sequence). The CDR3 is 15 amino acids. The V segment lost 4 bases and the J segment 5 bases; nucleotides outside the gene matches: 4. The CDR3 DNA reads TGTGCCAGCAGCCCGAGACTAGCGGGAGACAATGAGCAGTTCTTC. Encoded protein: CASSPRLAGDNEQFF.

The CDR3 is CASSFWAGELFF. CDR3 sequence (DNA): TGTGCCAGCAGTTTTTGGGCCGGGGAGCTGTTTTTT. The chain uses TRBV28 and TRBJ2-2; no reliable D call. V was trimmed by 3 bases and J by 6 bases, leaving 5 bases between them. Germline lookup yields CDR1 MDHEN and CDR2 SYDVKM. This CDR3 has 12 residues.

The CDR3 nucleotides read TGTGCCAGCTCACCACCGGGCCCTCTTTACGAGCAGTACTTC. This gives the protein CASSPPGPLYEQYF. The chain couples TRBV18 to TRBJ2-7; no clear D gene. Trimming pared 0 bases from V and 4 bases from J, leaving 10 bases between. The CDR3 sequence is 14 residues long. Per the germline V gene, CDR1 is KGHSH and CDR2 is LQKENI.

The chain recombines TRBV18 with TRBJ2-7; 8 nucleotides agree with TRBD1. Germline loops: CDR1 KGHSH, CDR2 LQKENI. Losses at the gene ends were 5 bases for V and 0 bases for J; bases not matched to a gene: 0. This CDR3 contains 13 residues. CDR3 sequence (DNA): TGTGCCAGCTCAACAGGGGGCTCCTACGAGCAGTACTTC. This codes for CASSTGGSYEQYF.

The chain combines TRBV3-1 (or the pseudogene TRBV3-2) with TRBJ1-2; D not certain. Germline-derived CDR1 and CDR2 are LGHDT and YNNKEL (reference sequence). V lost 8 bases and J lost 2, with 9 bases in between. The CDR3 is made up of 12 amino acids. CDR3 coding DNA: TGTGCCAGCGGATCCGGGAACTATGGCTACACCTTC. Translating gives CASGSGNYGYTF.